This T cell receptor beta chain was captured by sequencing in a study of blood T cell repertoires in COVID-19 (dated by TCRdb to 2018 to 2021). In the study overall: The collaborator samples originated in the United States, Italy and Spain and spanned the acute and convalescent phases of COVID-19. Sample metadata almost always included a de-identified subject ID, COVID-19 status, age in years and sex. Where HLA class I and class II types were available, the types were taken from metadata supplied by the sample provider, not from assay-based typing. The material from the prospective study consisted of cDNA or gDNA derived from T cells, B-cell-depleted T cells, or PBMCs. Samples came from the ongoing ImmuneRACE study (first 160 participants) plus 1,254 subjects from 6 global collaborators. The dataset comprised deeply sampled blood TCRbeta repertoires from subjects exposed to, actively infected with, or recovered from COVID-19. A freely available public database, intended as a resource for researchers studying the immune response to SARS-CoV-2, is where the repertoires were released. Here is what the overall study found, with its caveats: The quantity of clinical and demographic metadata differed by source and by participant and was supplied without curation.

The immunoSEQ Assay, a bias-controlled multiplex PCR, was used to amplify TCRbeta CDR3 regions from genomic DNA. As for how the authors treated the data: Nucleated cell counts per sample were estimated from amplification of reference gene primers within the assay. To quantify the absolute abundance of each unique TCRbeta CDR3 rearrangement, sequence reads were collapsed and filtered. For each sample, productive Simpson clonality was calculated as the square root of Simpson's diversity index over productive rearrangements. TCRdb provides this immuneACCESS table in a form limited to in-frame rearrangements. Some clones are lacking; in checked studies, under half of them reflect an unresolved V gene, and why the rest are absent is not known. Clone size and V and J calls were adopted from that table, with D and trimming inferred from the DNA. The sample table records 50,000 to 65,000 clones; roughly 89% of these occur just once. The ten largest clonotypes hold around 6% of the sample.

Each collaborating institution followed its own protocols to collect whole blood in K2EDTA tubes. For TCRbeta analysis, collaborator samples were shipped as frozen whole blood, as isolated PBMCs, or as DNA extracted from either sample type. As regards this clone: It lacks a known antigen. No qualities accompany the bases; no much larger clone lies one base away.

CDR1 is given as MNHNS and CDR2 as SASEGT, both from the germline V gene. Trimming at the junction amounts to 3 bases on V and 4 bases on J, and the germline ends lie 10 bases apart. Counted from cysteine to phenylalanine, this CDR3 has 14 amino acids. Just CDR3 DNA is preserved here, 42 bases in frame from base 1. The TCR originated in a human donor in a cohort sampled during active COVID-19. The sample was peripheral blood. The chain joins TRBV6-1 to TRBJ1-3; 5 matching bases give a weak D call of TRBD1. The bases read TGTGCCAGCAGTGACAGGGCTGAAGGAAACACCATATATTTT. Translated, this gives CASSDRAEGNTIYF.